This T cell receptor (beta chain) was identified during a study of blood T cell repertoires in COVID-19 (dated by TCRdb to the early 2020s). Study-level background: Samples from collaborators originated in the United States, Italy and Spain and spanned both the acute and convalescent phases of COVID-19. Deeply sampled blood TCRbeta repertoires from subjects exposed to, actively infected with, or recovered from COVID-19 were included in the dataset. Sample metadata almost always included a de-identified subject ID, COVID-19 status, age in years and sex. The samples were drawn from the first 160 participants of the ongoing ImmuneRACE study and from about 1,200 subjects provided by 6 global collaborators. The prospective study material was composed of cDNA or gDNA derived from T cells, B-cell-depleted T cells, or PBMCs. The repertoires were released in a freely available public database meant as a resource for research on the immune response to SARS-CoV-2. Where HLA class I and class II types were available, the types were taken from metadata supplied by the sample provider, not from assay-based typing. The research as a whole found: Clinical and demographic metadata were provided uncurated, with the amount varying by source and participant.

As to this clone: There is no known antigen for this receptor. No base quality information exists; no much larger clone differs at one position.

CDR1 and CDR2, looked up from the germline V gene (reference sequence), are SEHNR and FQNEAQ. Trimming removed 4 bases from V and 3 bases from J, leaving 13 bases between the germline ends. The CDR3 measures 15 amino acids from cysteine to phenylalanine. The retained sequence is limited to the CDR3, 45 bases, with the frame set at the first base. Whole blood was collected in K2EDTA tubes by collaborating institutions according to the institutions' own protocols. Collaborator samples were shipped for TCRbeta analysis as frozen whole blood, isolated PBMCs, or DNA extracted from either sample type. TCRbeta CDR3 regions were amplified from genomic DNA using the immunoSEQ Assay, a bias-controlled multiplex PCR. Under the source paper's analysis protocol: The number of nucleated cells in each sample was estimated by amplification of reference gene primers within the assay. To quantify the absolute abundance of each unique TCRbeta CDR3 rearrangement, sequence reads were collapsed and filtered. Productive Simpson clonality was computed per sample as the square root of Simpson's diversity index over productive rearrangements. The source is immuneACCESS, and TCRdb retained only in-frame sequences with V and J called. Part of the clones is not carried over; for the studies checked, unresolved V genes explain less than half of this, and the remainder is unexplained. V and J calls and clone size are given by that table; D and trimming were obtained from the DNA. The sample yields roughly 63,000 clones; around 90% were counted once. The ten top clones hold roughly 1.4% of the sample.

Rearrangement joined TRBV7-9 to TRBJ1-5, and perhaps TRBD1 as D gene, on 5 matching bases. The sequence was collected from a man between 60 and 70 years old with acute or convalescent COVID-19. Specimen: peripheral blood. Read as DNA, the sequence is TGTGCCAGCAGCTCGGGACTGGCTTTCAATCAGCCCCAGCATTTT. This yields the protein CASSSGLAFNQPQHF.